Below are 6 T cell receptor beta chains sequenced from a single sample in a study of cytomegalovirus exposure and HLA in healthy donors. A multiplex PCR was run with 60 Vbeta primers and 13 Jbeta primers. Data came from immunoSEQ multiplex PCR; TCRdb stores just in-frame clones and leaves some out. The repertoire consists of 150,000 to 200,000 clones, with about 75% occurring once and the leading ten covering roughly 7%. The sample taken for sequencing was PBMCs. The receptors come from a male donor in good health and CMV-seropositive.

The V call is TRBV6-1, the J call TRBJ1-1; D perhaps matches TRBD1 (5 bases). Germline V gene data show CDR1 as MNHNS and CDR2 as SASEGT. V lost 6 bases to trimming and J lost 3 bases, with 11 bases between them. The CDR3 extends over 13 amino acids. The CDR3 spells CASRVQGYTEAFF. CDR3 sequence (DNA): TGTGCCAGCAGGGTCCAGGGCTACACTGAAGCTTTCTTT.

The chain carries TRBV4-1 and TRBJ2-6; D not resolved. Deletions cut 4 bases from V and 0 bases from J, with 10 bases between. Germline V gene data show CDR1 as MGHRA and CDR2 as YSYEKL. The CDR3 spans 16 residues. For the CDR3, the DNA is TGCGCCAGCAGCCTCGCAATCGGCTCTGGGGCCAACGTCCTGACTTTC. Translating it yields CASSLAIGSGANVLTF.

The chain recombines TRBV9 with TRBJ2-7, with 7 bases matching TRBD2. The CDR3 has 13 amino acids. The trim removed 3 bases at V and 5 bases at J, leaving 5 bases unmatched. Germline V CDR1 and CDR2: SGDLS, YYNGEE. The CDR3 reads CASSGGAGNEQYF. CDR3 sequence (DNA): TGTGCCAGCAGCGGGGGAGCGGGGAACGAGCAGTACTTC.

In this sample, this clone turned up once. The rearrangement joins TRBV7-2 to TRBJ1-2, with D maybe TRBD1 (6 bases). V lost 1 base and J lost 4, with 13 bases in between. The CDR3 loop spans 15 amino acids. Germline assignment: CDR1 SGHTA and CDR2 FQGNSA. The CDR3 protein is CASSLEQGRGYGYTF. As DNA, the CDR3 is TGTGCCAGCAGCTTAGAACAGGGCAGAGGCTATGGCTACACCTTC.

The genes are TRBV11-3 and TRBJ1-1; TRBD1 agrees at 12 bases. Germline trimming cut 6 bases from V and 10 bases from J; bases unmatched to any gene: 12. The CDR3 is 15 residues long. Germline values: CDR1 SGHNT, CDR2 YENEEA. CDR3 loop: CASSSGTGGGGVAFF. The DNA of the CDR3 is TGTGCCAGCAGTTCCGGGACAGGGGGCGGAGGAGTAGCTTTCTTT.

The CDR3 protein is CASSLEGPSGAEKETQYF. CDR3 sequence (DNA): TGTGCCAGCAGCTTGGAGGGCCCTAGCGGGGCTGAAAAAGAGACCCAGTACTTC. This chain uses TRBV5-4 with TRBJ2-5; 9 bases agree with TRBD2. CDR1 and CDR2 from the germline V gene are SGHNT and YYREEE (reference sequence). CDR3 size: 18 residues. V gave up 0 bases and J gave up 3 bases; unmatched junction bases: 12.